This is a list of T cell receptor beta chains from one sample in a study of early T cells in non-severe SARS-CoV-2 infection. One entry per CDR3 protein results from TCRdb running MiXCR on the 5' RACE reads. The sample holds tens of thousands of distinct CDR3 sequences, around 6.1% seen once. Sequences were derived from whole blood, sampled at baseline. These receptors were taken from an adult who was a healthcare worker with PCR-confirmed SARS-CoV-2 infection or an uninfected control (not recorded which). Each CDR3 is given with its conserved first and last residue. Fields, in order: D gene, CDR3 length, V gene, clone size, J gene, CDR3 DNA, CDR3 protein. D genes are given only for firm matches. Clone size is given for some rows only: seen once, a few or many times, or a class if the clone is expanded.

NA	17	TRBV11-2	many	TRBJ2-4	TGTGCCAGCAGCCGCGAGACAGGGACTCTAGCCAAAAACATTCAGTACTTC	CASSRETGTLAKNIQYF
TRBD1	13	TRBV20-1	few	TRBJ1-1	TGCAGTGCTAGCCAGTTCGGGACAGGGAATGCTTTCTTT	CSASQFGTGNAFF
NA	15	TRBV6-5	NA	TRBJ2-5	TGTGCCAGCACGTTCTACAGGTCGAAGGGAGCGACCCAGTACTTC	CASTFYRSKGATQYF
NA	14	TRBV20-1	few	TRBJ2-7	TGCAGTGCCTTAGCCATGTCGGTAGGGTTGAAGCAGTACTTC	CSALAMSVGLKQYF
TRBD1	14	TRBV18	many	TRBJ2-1	TGTGCCAGCTCGTCGGGACAGGGAGGTAGGGAGCAGTTCTTC	CASSSGQGGREQFF
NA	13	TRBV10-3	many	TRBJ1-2	TGTGCCATCACCGGGACTGAAGAGGGTGGCTACACCTTC	CAITGTEEGGYTF
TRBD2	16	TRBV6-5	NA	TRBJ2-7	TGTGCCAGCAGGGGGACCCTGATAGCGGGGATGGACGAGCAGTACTTC	CASRGTLIAGMDEQYF
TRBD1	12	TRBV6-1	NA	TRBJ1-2	TGTGCCAGCGTCTTGACAGGGCTAGGCTACACCTTC	CASVLTGLGYTF
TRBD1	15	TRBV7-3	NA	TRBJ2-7	TGTGCCAGCAGCCCGGGACAGGGCTACACCGACGAGCAGTACTTC	CASSPGQGYTDEQYF
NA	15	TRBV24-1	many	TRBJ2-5	TGTGCCACCAGTGAAGGAGGGAGCAGCGGAGAGACCCAGTACTTC	CATSEGGSSGETQYF
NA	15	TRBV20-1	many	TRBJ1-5	TGCAGTGCTAGTTCTGGTCAATCGAGCAATCAGCCCCAGCATTTT	CSASSGQSSNQPQHF
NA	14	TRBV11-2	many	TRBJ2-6	TGTGCCAGCAGGCGGGCGTCTGGGGCCAACGTCCTGACTTTC	CASRRASGANVLTF
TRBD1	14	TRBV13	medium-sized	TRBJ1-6	TGTGCCAGCAGCTTGGGACAGGCCAGTTCACCCCTCCACTTT	CASSLGQASSPLHF
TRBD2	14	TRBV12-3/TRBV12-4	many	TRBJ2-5	TGTGCCAGCAGTTTAAGGACTAGACAGGAGACCCAGTACTTC	CASSLRTRQETQYF
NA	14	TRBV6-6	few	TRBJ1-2	TGTGCCAGCAGTTCCCCTCCGGGGGGCTATGGCTACACCTTC	CASSSPPGGYGYTF
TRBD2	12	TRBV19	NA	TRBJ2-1	TGTGCCAGTTGTCGCGGGAGCTCGGCTCAGTTCTTC	CASCRGSSAQFF
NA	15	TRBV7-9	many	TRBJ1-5	TGTGCCAGCAGCCAAGACAGCTATAGCAATCAGCCCCAGCATTTT	CASSQDSYSNQPQHF
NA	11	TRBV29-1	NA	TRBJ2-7	TGCAGCGTCACCACAGGGTCCGAGCAGTACTTC	CSVTTGSEQYF
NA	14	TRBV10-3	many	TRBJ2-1	TGTGCCATCAGTGAGTCCGACAGCTACAATGAGCAGTTCTTC	CAISESDSYNEQFF
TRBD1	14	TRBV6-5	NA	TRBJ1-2	TGCGCCAGCAGACGTACCGGGACAGGCTATGGCTACACCTTC	CASRRTGTGYGYTF
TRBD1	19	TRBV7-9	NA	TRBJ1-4	TGTGCCAGCAGCTCGACTATATCCCGGGACAGGGAAGTTCGAGAAAAACTGTTTTTT	CASSSTISRDREVREKLFF
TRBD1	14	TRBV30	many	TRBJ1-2	TGTGCCTGTCTCCATCCGGGACAGGGTGTCGGCTACACCTTC	CACLHPGQGVGYTF
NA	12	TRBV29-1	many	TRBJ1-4	TGCAGCTTTCCGGGACCTAATGAAAAACTGTTTTTT	CSFPGPNEKLFF
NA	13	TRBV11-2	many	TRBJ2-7	TGTGCCAGCAGCTTAGGAGAGACCTACGAGCAGTACTTC	CASSLGETYEQYF
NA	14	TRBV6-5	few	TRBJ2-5	TGTGCCAGCAGTTACCATGGGGGTCGAGAGACCCAGTACTTC	CASSYHGGRETQYF
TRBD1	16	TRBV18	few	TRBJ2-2	TGTGCCAGCTCACCGAGACAGGGCTCGAACACCGGGGAGCTGTTTTTT	CASSPRQGSNTGELFF
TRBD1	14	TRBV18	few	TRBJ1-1	TGTGCCAGCTCACCGGGACAGTTGAACACTGAAGCTTTCTTT	CASSPGQLNTEAFF
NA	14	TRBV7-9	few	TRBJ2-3	TGTGCCAGCAACCCTAGCCGGGCCACAGATACGCAGTATTTT	CASNPSRATDTQYF